The 17 T cell receptor beta chains below come from one sample, sequenced in a study of CD8 T cells in Susac syndrome. An amount of RNA that ranged from roughly 0.5 to 1 ug was reverse transcribed with random hexamers. TCRdb fed the immunoSEQ multiplex PCR reads into MiXCR, producing one record per CDR3 protein. The sample records some 150,000 distinct CDR3 sequences, approximately 94% being singletons. Material: CD4+ T cells from PBMCs. Source of these receptors: a human donor in good health.

About this clonotype itself: Germline is not matched at one junction end, which may reflect a read error. The chain employs TRBV5-1 and TRBJ2-7; no reliable D call. CDR1 SGHRS and CDR2 YFSETQ come from the germline V gene. CDR3 size: 13 residues. The DNA of the CDR3 is TGCGCCAGCAGCTTGGCCGACACCTACGAGCATTACTTC. Protein product: CASSLADTYEHYF.

The rearrangement joins TRBV4-1 to TRBJ2-4, with D tentatively TRBD2 (6 bases). Germline CDR1 and CDR2: MGHRA and YSYEKL. This CDR3 region has 21 residues. V was clipped by 1 base and J by 1 base, with 26 bases between them. The CDR3 bases are TGCGCCAGCAGCCAAGGAGCGGTTCCGGGGAGGCTCACGGAGGCCAAAAACATTCAGTACTTC. It yields the protein CASSQGAVPGRLTEAKNIQYF.

V gene TRBV20-1 combines with J gene TRBJ2-1; D not resolved. The CDR3 length is 11 residues. Germline CDR1 reads DFQATT; CDR2 reads SNEGSKA (reference sequence). Trimming cost V 0 bases and J 10 bases, with 7 bases left between them. The CDR3 sequence is CSARDSPEQFF. The CDR3 nucleotides are TGCAGTGCTAGAGACAGTCCGGAGCAGTTCTTC.

The rearrangement uses TRBV27 and TRBJ1-4; 8 bases are a match to TRBD1. The germline CDR1 and CDR2 sequences are MNHEY and SMNVEV (reference sequence). The length of the CDR3 is 16 residues. The J segment lost 6 bases and the V segment lost 4 bases, leaving 10 bases of the junction unmatched. This CDR3 reads CASSSSSGGAYEKLFF. In DNA, the CDR3 is TGTGCCAGCAGTTCCTCATCAGGGGGCGCGTATGAAAAACTGTTTTTT. Based on the CDR3 plus reference TRBV27 and TRBJ1-4, the full variable domain is EAQVTQNPRYLITVTGKKLTVTCSQNMNHEYMSWYRQDPGLGLRQIYYSMNVEVTDKGDVPEGYKVSRKEKRNFPLILESPSPNQTSLYFCASSSSSGGAYEKLFFGSGTQLSVL.

The rearrangement uses TRBV30 and TRBJ1-1, with a possible D match to TRBD1 (6 bases). V lost 5 bases and J 1 base, leaving 11 bases between the germline ends. This CDR3 is built from 13 residues. Germline V gene sequence: CDR1 GTSNPN, CDR2 SVGIG (reference sequence). CDR3 amino acids: CAWGGGRNTEAFF. Written as DNA, the CDR3 is TGTGCCTGGGGCGGGGGGCGGAACACTGAAGCTTTCTTT.

The genes are TRBV7-7 and TRBJ2-5; TRBD1 agrees at 12 bases. With 5 bases clipped from V and 0 bases from J, the junction kept 7 bases outside the gene matches. Germline lookup yields CDR1 SSHAT and CDR2 FNYEAQ (reference sequence). This CDR3 is built from 17 residues. CDR3 region: CASSLGTGGPDQETQYF. CDR3 nucleotide sequence: TGTGCCAGCAGCCTGGGGACAGGGGGCCCCGACCAAGAGACCCAGTACTTC.

The chain carries TRBV24-1 and TRBJ2-3, with TRBD2 matching 8 bases. Per the germline V gene, CDR1 is KGHDR and CDR2 is SFDVKD. The CDR3 spans 19 residues. The V and J ends lost 3 bases and 2 bases, in that order; junction bases with no gene match: 15. The DNA of the CDR3 is TGTGCCACCAGTGATGGCTCGGGGGGGCGGGATGCGTACACAGATACGCAGTATTTT. Translation gives CATSDGSGGRDAYTDTQYF.

The V call is TRBV5-1, the J call TRBJ2-3; TRBD2 matches 7 bases. Unmatched junction bases numbered 11, after V lost 3 bases and J lost 4 bases. The germline V gene encodes CDR1 SGHRS and CDR2 YFSETQ. CDR3 length: 16 amino acids. CDR3 DNA sequence: TGCGCCAGCAGCTCTGGGGCGGCGGGAGTGGCAGATACGCAGTATTTT. Translated, it gives CASSSGAAGVADTQYF.

This clonotype showed up just once. The V call is TRBV30, the J call TRBJ1-2, with D hard to call. V gave up 6 bases and J gave up 7 bases, with 15 bases separating them. The CDR3 is made up of 12 amino acids. Germline loops: CDR1 GTSNPN, CDR2 SVGIG (reference sequence). CDR3 nucleotide sequence: TGTGCCTGCAGACCCGCGCAAGGTGGCTACACCTTC. As protein: CACRPAQGGYTF. The full variable domain, its missing parts supplied by reference TRBV30 and TRBJ1-2, is SQTIHQWPATLVQPVGSPLSLECTVEGTSNPNLYWYRQAAGRGLQLLFYSVGIGQISSEVPQNLSASRPQDRQFILSSKKLLLSDSGFYLCACRPAQGGYTFGSGTRLTVV.

The chain couples TRBV2 to TRBJ1-1, with D perhaps matching TRBD1 (5 bases). V was clipped by 6 bases and J by 1 base, with 21 bases between them. The CDR3 is 17 residues long. The germline gives CDR1 SNHLY, CDR2 FYNNEI. The CDR3: CASSGAPGSFGNTEAFF. The CDR3 DNA follows: TGTGCCAGCAGCGGGGCCCCAGGGTCTTTTGGGAACACTGAAGCTTTCTTT.

The chain recombines TRBV19 with TRBJ2-5; 7 positions agree with TRBD2. The V segment lost 5 bases and the J segment 5 bases; nucleotides outside the gene matches: 8. Germline values: CDR1 LNHDA, CDR2 SQIVND (reference sequence). This CDR3 has 14 amino acids. CDR3 coding DNA: TGTGCCAGTAGTGCCATCCAGGGAGGGGAGACCCAGTACTTC. This gives the protein CASSAIQGGETQYF.

J is TRBJ1-5 and V is TRBV12-3 or TRBV12-4; the D is unclear. Trimming pared 6 bases from V and 0 bases from J, leaving 12 bases between. The CDR3 runs to 15 residues. The CDR3: CASSLPGSSNQPQHF. CDR3 bases: TGTGCCAGCAGCCTCCCCGGTAGTAGCAATCAGCCCCAGCATTTT.

The CDR3 DNA sequence: TGTGCCAGCTCACCAAGGGCAGGTTATGAAAAACTGTTTTTT. Its translation is CASSPRAGYEKLFF. V is TRBV18 and J is TRBJ1-4; no firm D call. Germline loops: CDR1 KGHSH, CDR2 LQKENI. V was pared by 2 bases and J by 6 bases, with 10 bases between. This CDR3 region has 14 residues.

The gene calls are TRBV27 and TRBJ1-2; D gene ambiguous. The V end was cut by 4 bases, the J end by 4 bases, with 10 bases between. This CDR3 has 13 residues. Germline V gene lookup returns CDR1 MNHEY and CDR2 SMNVEV (reference sequence). The CDR3, as DNA: TGTGCCAGCAGTTCGTCCCGGGCCTATGGCTACACCTTC. As protein: CASSSSRAYGYTF.

The chain couples TRBV29-1 to TRBJ2-5; 9 bases line up with TRBD1. The CDR3 length is 15 residues. V lost 7 bases and J lost 5; bases outside the gene matches: 14. The V gene's germline CDR1 is SQVTM and CDR2 ANQGSEA. This chain's CDR3 is CSGVDRGGLGETQYF. The CDR3 DNA sequence: TGCAGCGGCGTGGACAGGGGAGGGTTAGGCGAGACCCAGTACTTC.

The chain couples TRBV6-2 or TRBV6-3 to TRBJ2-1, with D unclear. V lost 0 bases and J lost 5, with 5 bases in between. The germline gives CDR1 MNHEY, CDR2 SVGEGT. CDR3 size: 13 residues. The CDR3 loop is CASSYSTHNEQFF. In DNA, the CDR3 is TGTGCCAGCAGTTACTCGACCCACAATGAGCAGTTCTTC.

The V and J genes are TRBV20-1 and TRBJ2-7; 10 bases line up with TRBD2. CDR1 and CDR2 (germline): DFQATT, SNEGSKA (reference sequence). The CDR3 loop spans 15 amino acids. After removal of 2 bases from V and 1 base from J, the junction contained 5 bases not matched to a gene. The CDR3 DNA reads as TGCAGTGCTAGACCTAGCGGGAGTCGGTCCTACGAGCAGTACTTC. The encoded protein is CSARPSGSRSYEQYF.